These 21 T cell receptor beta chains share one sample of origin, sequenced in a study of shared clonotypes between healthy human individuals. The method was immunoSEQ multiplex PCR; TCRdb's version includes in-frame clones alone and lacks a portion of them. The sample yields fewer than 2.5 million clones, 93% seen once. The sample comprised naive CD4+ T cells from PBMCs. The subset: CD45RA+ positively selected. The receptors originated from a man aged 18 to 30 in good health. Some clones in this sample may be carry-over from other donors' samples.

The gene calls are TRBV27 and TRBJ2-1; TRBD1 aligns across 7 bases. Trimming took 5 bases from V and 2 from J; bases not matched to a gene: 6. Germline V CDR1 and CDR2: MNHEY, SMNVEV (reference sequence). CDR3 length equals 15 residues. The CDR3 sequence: CASSLDRVTYNEQFF. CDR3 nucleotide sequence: TGTGCCAGCAGTCTAGACAGGGTAACCTACAATGAGCAGTTCTTC.

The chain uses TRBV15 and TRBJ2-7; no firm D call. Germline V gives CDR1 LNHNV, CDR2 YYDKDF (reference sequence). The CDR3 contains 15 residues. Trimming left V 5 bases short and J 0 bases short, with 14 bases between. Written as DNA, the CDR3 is TGTGCCACCAGCTCGGTCCCATATAGCTCCTACGAGCAGTACTTC. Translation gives CATSSVPYSSYEQYF.

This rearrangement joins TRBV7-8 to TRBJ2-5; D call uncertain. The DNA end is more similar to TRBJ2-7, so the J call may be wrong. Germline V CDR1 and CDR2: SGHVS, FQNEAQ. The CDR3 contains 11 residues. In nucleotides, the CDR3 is TGTGCCAGCAGCCCCACCTACGAGCAGTACTTC. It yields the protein CASSPTYEQYF.

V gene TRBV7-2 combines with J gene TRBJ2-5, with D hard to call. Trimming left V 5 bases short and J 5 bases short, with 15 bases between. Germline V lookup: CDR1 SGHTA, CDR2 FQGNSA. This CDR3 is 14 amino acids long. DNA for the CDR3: TGTGCCAGCAGCCGCCGGGCCCTAGGGGAGACCCAGTACTTC. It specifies CASSRRALGETQYF.

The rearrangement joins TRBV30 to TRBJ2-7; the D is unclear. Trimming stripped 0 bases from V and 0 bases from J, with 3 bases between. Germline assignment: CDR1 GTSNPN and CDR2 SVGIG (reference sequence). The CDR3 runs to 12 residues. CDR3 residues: CAWSVDSYEQYF. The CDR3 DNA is TGTGCCTGGAGTGTTGACTCCTACGAGCAGTACTTC.

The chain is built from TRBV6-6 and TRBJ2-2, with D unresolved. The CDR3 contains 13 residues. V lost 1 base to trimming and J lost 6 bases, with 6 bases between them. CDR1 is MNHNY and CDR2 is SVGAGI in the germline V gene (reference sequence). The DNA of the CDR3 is TGTGCCAGCAGTTACTTTGCATCCGGGGAGCTGTTTTTT. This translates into CASSYFASGELFF.

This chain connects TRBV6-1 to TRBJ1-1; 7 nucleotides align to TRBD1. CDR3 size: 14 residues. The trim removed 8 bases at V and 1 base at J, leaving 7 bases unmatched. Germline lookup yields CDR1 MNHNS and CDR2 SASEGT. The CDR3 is CASGRDRENTEAFF. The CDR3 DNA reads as TGTGCCAGCGGCAGGGACAGAGAGAACACTGAAGCTTTCTTT.

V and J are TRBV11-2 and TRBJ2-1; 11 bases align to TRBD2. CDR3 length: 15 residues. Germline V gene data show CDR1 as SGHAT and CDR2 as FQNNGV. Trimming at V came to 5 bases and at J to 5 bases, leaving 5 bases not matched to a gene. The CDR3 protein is CASSQTSGIDNEQFF. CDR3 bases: TGTGCCAGCAGCCAGACTAGCGGGATCGACAATGAGCAGTTCTTC. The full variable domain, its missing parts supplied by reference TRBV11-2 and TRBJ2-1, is EAGVAQSPRYKIIEKRQSVAFWCNPISGHATLYWYQQILGQGPKLLIQFQNNGVVDDSQLPKDRFSAERLKGVDSTLKIQPAKLEDSAVYLCASSQTSGIDNEQFFGPGTRLTVL.

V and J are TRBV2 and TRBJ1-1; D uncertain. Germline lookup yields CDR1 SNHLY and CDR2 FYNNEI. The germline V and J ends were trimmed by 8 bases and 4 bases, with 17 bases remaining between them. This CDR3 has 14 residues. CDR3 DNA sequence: TGTGCCAGCGCCCCTGAGGGCATAGGCACTGAAGCTTTCTTT. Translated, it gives CASAPEGIGTEAFF.

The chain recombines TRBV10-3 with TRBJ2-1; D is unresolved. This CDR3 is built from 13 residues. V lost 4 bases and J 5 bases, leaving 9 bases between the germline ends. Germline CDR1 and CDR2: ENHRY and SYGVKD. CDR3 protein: CAISVAYNNEQFF. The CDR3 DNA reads TGTGCCATCAGTGTAGCCTATAACAATGAGCAGTTCTTC.

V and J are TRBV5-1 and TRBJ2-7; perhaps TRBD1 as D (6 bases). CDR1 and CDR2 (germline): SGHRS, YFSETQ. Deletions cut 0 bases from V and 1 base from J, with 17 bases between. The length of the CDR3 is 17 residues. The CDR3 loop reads CASSLARGRTGSYEQYF. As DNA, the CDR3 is TGCGCCAGCAGCTTGGCCAGGGGCAGAACCGGTTCCTACGAGCAGTACTTC.

The CDR3 nucleotides are TGTGCCAGCAGCAAACCCGGGACTAGCGGGAGGTATGAGCAGTTCTTC. It is translated as CASSKPGTSGRYEQFF. This sequence joins TRBV9 and TRBJ2-1, with TRBD2 identical over 15 bases. Looked up from germline, CDR1 is SGDLS and CDR2 is YYNGEE. V lost 4 bases and J lost 8; bases outside the gene matches: 7. The CDR3 has 16 amino acids.

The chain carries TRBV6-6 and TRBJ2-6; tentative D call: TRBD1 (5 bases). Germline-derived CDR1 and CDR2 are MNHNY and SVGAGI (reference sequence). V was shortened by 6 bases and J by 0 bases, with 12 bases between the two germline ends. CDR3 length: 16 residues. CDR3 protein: CASRGRAVSGANVLTF. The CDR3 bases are TGTGCCAGCAGAGGCAGGGCTGTCTCTGGGGCCAACGTCCTGACTTTC.

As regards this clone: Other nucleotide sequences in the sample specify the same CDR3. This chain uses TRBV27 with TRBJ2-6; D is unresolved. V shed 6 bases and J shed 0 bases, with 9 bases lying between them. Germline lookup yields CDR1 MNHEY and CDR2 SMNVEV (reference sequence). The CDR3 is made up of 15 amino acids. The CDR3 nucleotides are TGTGCCAGCAGCTTAGGCTCCTCTGGGGCCAACGTCCTGACTTTC. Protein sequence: CASSLGSSGANVLTF. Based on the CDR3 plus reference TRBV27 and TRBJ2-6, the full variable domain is EAQVTQNPRYLITVTGKKLTVTCSQNMNHEYMSWYRQDPGLGLRQIYYSMNVEVTDKGDVPEGYKVSRKEKRNFPLILESPSPNQTSLYFCASSLGSSGANVLTFGAGSRLTVL.

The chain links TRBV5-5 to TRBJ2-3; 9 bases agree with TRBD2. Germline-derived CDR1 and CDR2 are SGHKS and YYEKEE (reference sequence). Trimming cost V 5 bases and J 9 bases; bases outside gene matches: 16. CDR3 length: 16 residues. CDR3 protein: CASRDRTFTAGGTQYF. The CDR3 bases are TGTGCCAGCAGGGACAGGACCTTCACCGCGGGGGGGACGCAGTATTTT.

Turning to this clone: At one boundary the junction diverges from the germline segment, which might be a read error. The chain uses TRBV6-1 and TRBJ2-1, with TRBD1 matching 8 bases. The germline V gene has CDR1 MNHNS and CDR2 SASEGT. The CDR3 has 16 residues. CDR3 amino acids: CAGSGRQGSSYNEQFF. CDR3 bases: TGTGCCGGCAGTGGCCGACAGGGGAGCTCCTACAATGAGCAGTTCTTC.

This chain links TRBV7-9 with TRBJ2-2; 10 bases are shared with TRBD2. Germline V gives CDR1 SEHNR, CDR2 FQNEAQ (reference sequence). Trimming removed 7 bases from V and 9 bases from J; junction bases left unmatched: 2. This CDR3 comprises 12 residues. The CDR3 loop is CASTLAGRELFF. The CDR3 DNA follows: TGTGCCAGCACACTAGCGGGAAGGGAGCTGTTTTTT.

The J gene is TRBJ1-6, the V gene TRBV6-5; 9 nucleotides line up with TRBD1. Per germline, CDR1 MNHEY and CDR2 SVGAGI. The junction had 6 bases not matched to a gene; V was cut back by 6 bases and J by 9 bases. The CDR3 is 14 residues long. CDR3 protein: CASRITGGGSPLHF. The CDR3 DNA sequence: TGTGCCAGCAGGATAACAGGGGGCGGTTCACCCCTCCACTTT.

CDR3 coding DNA: TGTGCCAGCAGTTTAGCCGACAGGGGGCCTGGAAACACCATATATTTT. The encoded protein is CASSLADRGPGNTIYF. The chain has TRBV28 and TRBJ1-3; 10 bases agree with TRBD1. V lost 2 bases, J lost 2 bases, and 3 bases stayed unmatched. CDR1 is MDHEN and CDR2 is SYDVKM in the germline V gene. The CDR3 has 16 residues.

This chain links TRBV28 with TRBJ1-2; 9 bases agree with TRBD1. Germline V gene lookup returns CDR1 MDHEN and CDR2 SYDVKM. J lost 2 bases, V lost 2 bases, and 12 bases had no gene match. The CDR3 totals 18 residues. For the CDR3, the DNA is TGTGCCAGCAGTTTAATTTTTTCTACAGGGGGCTCGAACTATGGCTACACCTTC. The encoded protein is CASSLIFSTGGSNYGYTF.

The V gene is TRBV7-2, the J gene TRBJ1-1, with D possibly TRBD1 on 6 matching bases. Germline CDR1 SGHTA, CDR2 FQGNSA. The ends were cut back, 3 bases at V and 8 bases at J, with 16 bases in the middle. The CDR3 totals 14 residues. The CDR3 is CASSFTGGGAEAFF. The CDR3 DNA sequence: TGTGCCAGCAGCTTTACAGGAGGGGGGGCGGAAGCTTTCTTT.